The 5 T cell receptor beta chains below were found in one sample sequenced in a study of post-analysis software for immune sequencing data. Prepared libraries of TCR beta cDNA carried unique molecular identifiers. MiXCR, applied by TCRdb to the PCR reads, yields one record per CDR3 protein. The sample comprises approximately 690,000 distinct CDR3 sequences, around 60% of which are singletons, and over 9% rests with the top ten. Their specific antigens are unknown. Study-level findings and limits: Comparison of patients with controls showed about 5 TRBV segments more frequent in patients, TRBV5-6, TRBV5-1 and TRBV20-1 among them.

Sequencing was carried out using blood. The receptors derive from a girl aged 2-10 years with multiple sclerosis.

The V and J genes are TRBV5-6 and TRBJ2-2; TRBD1 matches 9 bases. The V gene end was trimmed by 3 bases and the J gene end by 3 bases; junction bases not matched to a gene: 6. The CDR3 covers 16 residues. Germline values: CDR1 SGHDT, CDR2 YYEEEE. The CDR3: CASSSYRGLHTGELFF. The DNA of the CDR3 is TGTGCCAGCAGCTCTTACAGGGGGCTGCACACCGGGGAGCTGTTTTTT.

The V call is TRBV29-1, the J call TRBJ1-5; TRBD1 might be the D (5 bases). The CDR3 consists of 13 residues. The germline V gene has CDR1 SQVTM and CDR2 ANQGSEA. CDR3 DNA: TGCGTCGCAGCGGGGGGGGTCAATCAGCCCCAGCATTTT. Encoded protein: CVAAGGVNQPQHF.

The table lists this clonotype with a few counts. V usage is TRBV9 and J usage is TRBJ2-1; 9 bases fit TRBD1. Germline V gene data show CDR1 as SGDLS and CDR2 as YYNGEE. This CDR3 contains 16 residues. With V trimmed by 1 base and J by 4 bases, 6 bases remained unmatched. CDR3 sequence reads: CASSVKTGGGYNEQFF. The CDR3 nucleotides are TGTGCCAGCAGCGTAAAGACAGGGGGAGGATACAATGAGCAGTTCTTC.

The chain combines TRBV20-1 with TRBJ2-7, with TRBD1 identical over 10 bases. Per germline, CDR1 DFQATT and CDR2 SNEGSKA (reference sequence). This CDR3 has 14 amino acids. The junction had 10 bases not matched to a gene; V was cut back by 5 bases and J by 6 bases. The DNA of the CDR3 is TGCAGTGCTCCCAAAGGGACAGGGGCCGCCGAGCAGTACTTC. As protein: CSAPKGTGAAEQYF.

This chain uses TRBV5-5 with TRBJ2-1; the D gene is possibly TRBD2 (5 bases). CDR1 is SGHKS, CDR2 YYEKEE, per germline (reference sequence). The CDR3 sequence is 13 residues long. Trimming pared 6 bases from V and 12 bases from J, leaving 19 bases between. This CDR3 reads CASTQQPEVGQFF. In DNA form, the CDR3 reads TGTGCCAGCACCCAGCAGCCGGAGGTTGGGCAGTTCTTC.